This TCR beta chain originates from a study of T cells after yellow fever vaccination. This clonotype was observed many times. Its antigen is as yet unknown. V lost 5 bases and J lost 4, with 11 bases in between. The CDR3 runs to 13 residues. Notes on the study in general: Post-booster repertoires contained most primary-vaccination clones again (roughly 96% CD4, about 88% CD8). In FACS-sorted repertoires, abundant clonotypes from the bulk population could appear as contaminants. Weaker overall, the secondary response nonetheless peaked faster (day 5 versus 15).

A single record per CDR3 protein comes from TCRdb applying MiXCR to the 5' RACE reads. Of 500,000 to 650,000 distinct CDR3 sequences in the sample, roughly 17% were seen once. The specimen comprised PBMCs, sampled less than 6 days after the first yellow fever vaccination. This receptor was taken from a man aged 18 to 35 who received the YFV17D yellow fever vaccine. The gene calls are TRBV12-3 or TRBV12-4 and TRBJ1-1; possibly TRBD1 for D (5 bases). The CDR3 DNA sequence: TGTGCCAGCAGTCAGCAGGGTGGCACTGAAGCTTTCTTT. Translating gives CASSQQGGTEAFF.